This T cell receptor (beta chain) was recovered during a study of Graves' ophthalmopathy and Graves' hyperthyroidism. Study findings and constraints: The blood repertoire also included most expanded thyroid clonotypes above 0.001 frequency. Discrimination between ophthalmopathy and stable hyperthyroidism by a 13-signature model showed 87.88% sensitivity and roughly 80% specificity.

The germline gives CDR1 KGHDR, CDR2 SFDVKD. This CDR3 has 16 residues. CDR3 regions of TCR beta were amplified from RNA transcripts. Amplification began with first-round RT-PCR using HTBI primers, then second-round multiplex PCR was performed. TCRdb re-analysed the multiplex PCR reads in MiXCR, keeping a single row per CDR3 protein. The sample lists about 700,000 distinct CDR3 sequences, approximately 40% seen once, with less than 55% in the top ten. This clonotype has only one observation. What it binds is unknown. A junction end diverges from the germline sequence, so it may reflect a read error. Orbital computed tomography, thyroid ultrasound, TRAb, serum thyroxine and clinical symptoms formed the basis of diagnosis.

This TCR came from an adult man with Graves' ophthalmopathy. The sample comprised peripheral blood. The chain couples TRBV24-1 to TRBJ1-5; weak D call: TRBD1 (6 bases). Here the CDR3 reads CASSAYREVSNQPQHF. The CDR3, as DNA: TGTGCCAGCAGTGCCTACAGGGAGGTGAGCAATCAGCCCCAGCATTTT.